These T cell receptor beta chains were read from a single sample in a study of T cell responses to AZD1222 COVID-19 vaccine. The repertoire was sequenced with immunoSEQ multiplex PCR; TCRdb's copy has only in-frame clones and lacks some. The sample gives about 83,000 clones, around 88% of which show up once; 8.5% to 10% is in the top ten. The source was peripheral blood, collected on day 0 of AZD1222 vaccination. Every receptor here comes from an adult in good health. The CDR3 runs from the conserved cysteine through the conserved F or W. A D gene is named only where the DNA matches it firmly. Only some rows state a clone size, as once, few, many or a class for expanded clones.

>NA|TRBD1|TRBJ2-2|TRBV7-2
CASSLDEQGWTGELFF
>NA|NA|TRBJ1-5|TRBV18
CASSPGGRNQPQHF
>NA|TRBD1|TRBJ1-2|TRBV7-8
CASSFGTETRYTF
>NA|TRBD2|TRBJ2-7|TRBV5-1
CASSSARGARTYEQYF
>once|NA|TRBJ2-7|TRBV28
CASSQPDRQELYEQYF
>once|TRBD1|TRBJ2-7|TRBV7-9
CASSHRDRGSYEQYF
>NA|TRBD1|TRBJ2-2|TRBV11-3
CASSTRQGTGELFF
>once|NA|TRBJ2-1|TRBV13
CASSLTPPRIAGNEQFF
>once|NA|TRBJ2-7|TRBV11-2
CASSLNNYPTYEQYF
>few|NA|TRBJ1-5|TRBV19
CASSFPYSNQPQHF
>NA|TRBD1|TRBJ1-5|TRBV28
CASSPDRGQPQHF
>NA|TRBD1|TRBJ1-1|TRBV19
CASSTSDRDPEAFF
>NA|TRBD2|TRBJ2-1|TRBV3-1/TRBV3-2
CASSQVTSFAGEQFF
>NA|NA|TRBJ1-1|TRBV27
CASSLPDGTEAFF
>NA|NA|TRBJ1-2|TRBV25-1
CASSEFGGSSYGYTF
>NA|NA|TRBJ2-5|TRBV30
CAWENPDSKETQYF
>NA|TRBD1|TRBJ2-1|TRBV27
CASKNPTGTGAYNEQFF
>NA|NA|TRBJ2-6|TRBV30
CAWSVLPPGANVLTF
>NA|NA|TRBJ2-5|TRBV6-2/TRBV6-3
CASSPGRGQIETQYF
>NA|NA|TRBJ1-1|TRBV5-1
CASSLASYTEAFF
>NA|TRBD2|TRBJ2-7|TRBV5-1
CASSLLLGGASYEQYF
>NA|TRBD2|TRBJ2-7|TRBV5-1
CASAGNHGGGLAGTSYVQYF
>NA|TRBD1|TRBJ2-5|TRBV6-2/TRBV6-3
CASSLGQGRQETQYF
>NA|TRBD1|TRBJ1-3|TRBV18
CASFDRVGGNTIYF
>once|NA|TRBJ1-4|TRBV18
CASSPPGPIFNEKLFF
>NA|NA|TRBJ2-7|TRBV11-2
CASSSTASQGEQYF
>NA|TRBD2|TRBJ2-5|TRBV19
CASSIESGRELHSRETQYF
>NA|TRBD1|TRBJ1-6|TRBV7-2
CASSFQGANSPLHF
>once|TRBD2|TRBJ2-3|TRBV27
CASSSRLAGLSTDTQYF
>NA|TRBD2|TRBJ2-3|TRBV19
CASTRGGRTDTQYF
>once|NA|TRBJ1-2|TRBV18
CASSPPEGRDGYGYTF
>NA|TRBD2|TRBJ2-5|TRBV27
CASSLTGLAETQYF
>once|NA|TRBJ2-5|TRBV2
CASDTEGETQYF
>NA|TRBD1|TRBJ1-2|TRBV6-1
CASSEPGQGGGYTF
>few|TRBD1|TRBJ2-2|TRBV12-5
CASGPYGTGTAGELFF
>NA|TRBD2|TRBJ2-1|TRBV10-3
CAISITSGGIYNEQFF
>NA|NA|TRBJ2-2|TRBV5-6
CASSLFGQNTGELFF
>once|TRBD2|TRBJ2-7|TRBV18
CASSGTSGSYEQYF
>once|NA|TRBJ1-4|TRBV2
CASSEARGRVEKLFF